The clone carrying this TCR beta chain was seen only a few times. The data were taken from a study of blood T cells in healthy people across ages. Germline CDR1 SGHRS, CDR2 YFSETQ. V lost 3 bases, J lost 1 base, and 6 bases stayed unmatched. The CDR3 is made up of 15 amino acids. A J-beta primer mix and a sample-barcoded 5' primer were used in a second PCR of roughly 6 to 12 cycles. TCRdb fed the 5' RACE reads into MiXCR, producing one record per CDR3 protein. The sample lists about 600,000 distinct CDR3 sequences, under 55% occurring once. This rearrangement joins TRBV5-1 to TRBJ2-7; 8 bases fit TRBD1. Sequences were obtained from blood. This TCR was recovered from a man at least 80 years old in good health. As DNA, the CDR3 is TGCGCCAGCAGCTACGGGACAGGTGGGTCCTACGAGCAGTACTTC. It encodes CASSYGTGGSYEQYF.